Shown below are 27 T cell receptor beta chains from a single sample sequenced in a study of T cells in Graves' hyperthyroidism and ophthalmopathy. There were TCR beta CDR3 regions amplified from RNA transcripts. HTBI primers drove first-round RT-PCR of the TCR CDR3. A single record per CDR3 protein comes from TCRdb applying MiXCR to the multiplex PCR reads. Of some 580,000 distinct CDR3 sequences listed, around 15% were seen once; the top ten hold 3% to 4%. Sequenced sample: blood. These receptors all come from a woman in her thirties or forties with Graves' ophthalmopathy.

This clonotype was detected many times. The rearrangement uses TRBV20-1 and TRBJ2-3, with D tentatively TRBD2 (6 bases). The germline V and J ends were trimmed by 6 bases and 4 bases, with 20 bases remaining between them. From germline, CDR1 is DFQATT and CDR2 SNEGSKA (reference sequence). The CDR3 runs 15 residues. In DNA form, the CDR3 reads TGCAGTGCGAATTCCCGCGGGACCCCCGCAGATACGCAGTATTTT. Translated, it gives CSANSRGTPADTQYF.

There are a few counts of this clonotype. The chain links TRBV24-1 to TRBJ2-1; 11 positions match TRBD1. Germline trimming cut 9 bases from V and 5 bases from J; bases unmatched to any gene: 5. The germline V gene has CDR1 KGHDR and CDR2 SFDVKD. CDR3 length: 14 residues. The CDR3 region has the DNA TGTGCCACCGAAGGACAGGGGGCCCACAATGAGCAGTTCTTC. Translating gives CATEGQGAHNEQFF.

This chain links TRBV30 with TRBJ2-3; D might be TRBD1 or TRBD2, each matching 5 bases. The CDR3 is 12 residues long. V was cut by 1 base and J by 8 bases, with 10 bases left in between. The V gene's germline CDR1 is GTSNPN and CDR2 SVGIG (reference sequence). CDR3 amino acids: CAWSAWDRTQYF. CDR3 sequence (DNA): TGTGCCTGGAGTGCCTGGGACCGTACGCAGTATTTT. The full variable domain, in which reference TRBV30 and TRBJ2-3 provide the parts outside the CDR3, is SQTIHQWPATLVQPVGSPLSLECTVEGTSNPNLYWYRQAAGRGLQLLFYSVGIGQISSEVPQNLSASRPQDRQFILSSKKLLLSDSGFYLCAWSAWDRTQYFGPGTRLTVL.

The sample holds a few counts of this clonotype. The rearrangement joins TRBV20-1 to TRBJ2-1, with 10 bases fitting TRBD2. The trim removed 0 bases at V and 14 bases at J, leaving 7 bases unmatched. The CDR3 spans 13 residues. Germline V gives CDR1 DFQATT, CDR2 SNEGSKA (reference sequence). CDR3 nucleotide sequence: TGCAGTGCTAGAGATCATAGCGGGAGGTTGGAGTTCTTC. Protein: CSARDHSGRLEFF.

This clonotype appeared many times. This sequence joins TRBV20-1 and TRBJ2-1; 7 bases agree with TRBD1. After removal of 0 bases from V and 3 bases from J, the junction contained 5 bases not matched to a gene. Germline V CDR1 and CDR2: DFQATT, SNEGSKA (reference sequence). This CDR3 is built from 15 residues. The CDR3 loop is CSARDRGTVYNEQFF. As DNA, the CDR3 is TGCAGTGCTAGAGACCGTGGGACAGTCTACAATGAGCAGTTCTTC.

The V gene is TRBV27, the J gene TRBJ2-1, with D unresolved. Germline assignment: CDR1 MNHEY and CDR2 SMNVEV (reference sequence). The CDR3 has 13 residues. Between the trimmed V and J ends, which lost 4 bases and 4 bases, there was a span of 8 bases. For the CDR3, the DNA is TGTGCCAGCAGTTCGGCACTGTACAATGAGCAGTTCTTC. Translating it yields CASSSALYNEQFF.

This clonotype came up many times. The J gene is TRBJ2-7, the V gene TRBV11-2, with D possibly TRBD1 on 6 matching bases. Germline V CDR1 and CDR2: SGHAT, FQNNGV. This CDR3 has 13 amino acids. V was shortened by 3 bases and J by 6 bases, with 12 bases between the two germline ends. CDR3 DNA sequence: TGTGCCAGCAGCTTCTACAGGGACGGCGAGCAGTACTTC. As protein: CASSFYRDGEQYF.

This clonotype came up a few times. J is TRBJ1-4 and V is TRBV7-9; D not certain. Trimming left V 6 bases short and J 8 bases short, with 16 bases between. The CDR3 covers 14 residues. Germline V gene sequence: CDR1 SEHNR, CDR2 FQNEAQ (reference sequence). The CDR3, as DNA: TGTGCCAGCAGTCTGACCCTCGGAGAGGAAAAACTGTTTTTT. Translation gives CASSLTLGEEKLFF. Together with reference TRBV7-9 and TRBJ1-4, the CDR3 gives the full variable domain: DTGVSQNPRHKITKRGQNVTFRCDPISEHNRLYWYRQTLGQGPEFLTYFQNEAQLEKSRLLSDRFSAERPKGSFSTLEIQRTEQGDSAMYLCASSLTLGEEKLFFGSGTQLSVL.

In nucleotides, the CDR3 is TGTGCCAGCAGTGCACAGGAGAATCAGCCCCAGCATTTT. Amino acids: CASSAQENQPQHF. This rearrangement joins TRBV25-1 to TRBJ1-5; tentative D call: TRBD1 (5 bases). Germline assignment: CDR1 MGHDK and CDR2 SYGVNS. The CDR3 has 13 residues. Trimming left V 4 bases short and J 4 bases short, with 8 bases between.

This clonotype appeared many times. This rearrangement joins TRBV12-3 or TRBV12-4 to TRBJ2-7, with D unclear. Between the trimmed V and J ends, which lost 9 bases and 6 bases, there was a span of 9 bases. This CDR3 region has 10 residues. The CDR3 here is CARRSFEQYF. The CDR3, as DNA: TGTGCCAGGCGATCTTTCGAGCAGTACTTC.

The table lists this clonotype with many counts. This chain uses TRBV28 with TRBJ1-5, with TRBD1 matching over 10 bases. The V gene end was trimmed by 5 bases and the J gene end by 7 bases; junction bases not matched to a gene: 8. This CDR3 region has 15 residues. The germline CDR1 and CDR2 sequences are MDHEN and SYDVKM. The CDR3 DNA reads as TGTGCCAGCAGTCGGGACAGGGGAAGTGGACAGCCCCAGCATTTT. Translation: CASSRDRGSGQPQHF.

This clonotype was detected many times. V and J are TRBV2 and TRBJ2-3, with a weak D call TRBD2 (6 bases). Between the trimmed V and J ends, which lost 5 bases and 3 bases, there was a span of 9 bases. Germline assignment: CDR1 SNHLY and CDR2 FYNNEI. The CDR3 runs to 13 residues. CDR3 DNA: TGTGCCAGCAGTCCGGGGGAAACAGATACGCAGTATTTT. Residues: CASSPGETDTQYF.

This clonotype was seen a few times. The J gene is TRBJ1-6, the V gene TRBV12-3 or TRBV12-4; 7 nucleotides line up with TRBD1. The CDR3 sequence is 19 residues long. V shed 5 bases and J 0 bases; nucleotides not matched to a gene: 13. Here the CDR3 reads CASSQSLGQSSSYNSPLHF. The CDR3 DNA is TGTGCCAGCAGTCAGTCCCTGGGACAGTCAAGCTCCTATAATTCACCCCTCCACTTT.

This clonotype has a count of ten or more. The chain links TRBV2 to TRBJ2-1; no reliable D call. CDR3 size: 14 residues. The germline CDR1 and CDR2 sequences are SNHLY and FYNNEI. Trimming took off 8 bases at V and 2 bases at J, with 13 bases between the two ends. The CDR3 bases are TGTGCCAGCCCTAACTTAGGGACCTACAATGAGCAGTTCTTC. Its translation: CASPNLGTYNEQFF.

This clonotype has more than one count but fewer than ten. J is TRBJ2-2 and V is TRBV30, with 9 positions matching TRBD2. Per germline, CDR1 GTSNPN and CDR2 SVGIG (reference sequence). The CDR3 is 17 amino acids. The trim removed 2 bases at V and 1 base at J, leaving 8 bases unmatched. This CDR3 is CAWSWGWTSENTGELFF. CDR3 DNA sequence: TGTGCCTGGAGTTGGGGGTGGACTAGCGAGAACACCGGGGAGCTGTTTTTT.

This clonotype has a count of ten or more. This chain uses TRBV3-1 with TRBJ2-7; D gene unclear. The CDR3 runs to 12 residues. V was trimmed by 2 bases and J by 4 bases, leaving 6 bases between them. Germline CDR1 is LGHDT and CDR2 is YNNKEL (reference sequence). CDR3 amino acids: CASSQLSYEQYF. The CDR3 nucleotides are TGTGCCAGCAGCCAACTGAGTTACGAGCAGTACTTC.

This clonotype was detected a few times. The rearrangement joins TRBV11-2 to TRBJ2-1; 7 bases fit TRBD2. The ends lost 7 bases at V and 2 bases at J; junction bases unmatched: 5. The V gene's germline CDR1 is SGHAT and CDR2 FQNNGV. The CDR3 sequence is 14 residues long. The CDR3 is CASKERGTYNEQFF. The CDR3 DNA reads as TGTGCCAGCAAGGAGCGGGGAACCTACAATGAGCAGTTCTTC.

Only a few counts were recorded for this clonotype. The CDR3 nucleotides are TGCAGTGCTATCCGGGGCAGGGGGTACAATGAGCAGTTCTTC. As protein: CSAIRGRGYNEQFF. V usage is TRBV20-1 and J usage is TRBJ2-1, with 7 nucleotides matching TRBD1. The CDR3 runs to 14 residues. Germline loops: CDR1 DFQATT, CDR2 SNEGSKA (reference sequence). Unmatched junction bases numbered 7, after V lost 4 bases and J lost 4 bases.

This clonotype has more than one count but fewer than ten. The chain recombines TRBV10-3 with TRBJ2-5, with 9 nucleotides matching TRBD1. The trim removed 2 bases at V and 4 bases at J, leaving 5 bases unmatched. The CDR3 runs 15 residues. The V gene's germline CDR1 is ENHRY and CDR2 SYGVKD. The CDR3 protein is CAISEAQGAGETQYF. In DNA, the CDR3 is TGTGCCATCAGTGAGGCACAGGGGGCGGGAGAGACCCAGTACTTC.

This sequence joins TRBV27 and TRBJ1-1; D possibly corresponds to TRBD1 (5 bases). This CDR3 contains 11 residues. Germline assignment: CDR1 MNHEY and CDR2 SMNVEV (reference sequence). The germline V and J ends were trimmed by 6 bases and 6 bases, with 8 bases remaining between them. CDR3 nucleotide sequence: TGTGCCAGCAGGGGGCTCGCTGAAGCTTTCTTT. Amino acid sequence: CASRGLAEAFF.

In the case of this clonotype: A much larger clone is a single base away; this may be a read error. The chain employs TRBV11-2 and TRBJ2-1; 7 nucleotides agree with TRBD1. The length of the CDR3 is 14 residues. Germline lookup yields CDR1 SGHAT and CDR2 FQNNGV. With 1 base clipped from V and 6 bases from J, the junction kept 3 bases outside the gene matches. The DNA of the CDR3 is TGTGCCAGCAGCTTAGGGAGACAGGGCAATGAGCAGTTCTTC. Translated: CASSLGRQGNEQFF.

At least ten counts were recorded for this clonotype. The CDR3 protein is CASSEWAAQETQYF. The CDR3 region has the DNA TGTGCCAGCAGTGAATGGGCGGCACAAGAGACCCAGTACTTC. The chain links TRBV2 to TRBJ2-5; D ambiguous. Germline values: CDR1 SNHLY, CDR2 FYNNEI. V lost 2 bases, J lost 2 bases, and 9 bases lay in between. The CDR3 contains 14 residues.

The chain has TRBV7-9 and TRBJ2-3; no reliable D call. Germline V lookup: CDR1 SEHNR, CDR2 FQNEAQ (reference sequence). The CDR3 consists of 14 residues. V was clipped by 4 bases and J by 2 bases, with 10 bases between them. In nucleotides, the CDR3 is TGTGCCAGCAGCTCATTAGCCCCCACAGATACGCAGTATTTT. Its translation is CASSSLAPTDTQYF.

This clonotype was counted ten times or more. The chain recombines TRBV18 with TRBJ2-7; D is perhaps TRBD2 (5 bases). V lost 6 bases to trimming and J lost 2 bases, with 17 bases between them. CDR3 size: 15 residues. Germline values: CDR1 KGHSH, CDR2 LQKENI. The CDR3 DNA sequence: TGTGCCAGCTCTCCCCAGCCACCCGGGGCCTACGAGCAGTACTTC. Amino acid sequence: CASSPQPPGAYEQYF.

The chain uses TRBV28 and TRBJ2-7, with 7 positions matching TRBD2. The germline V gene has CDR1 MDHEN and CDR2 SYDVKM. The CDR3 contains 15 residues. V shed 6 bases, J shed 2 bases, and the junction held 10 bases outside the gene matches. The CDR3, as DNA: TGTGCCAGCAGCTCTGCGGGGGTGGCGGCCTACGAGCAGTACTTC. Translation gives CASSSAGVAAYEQYF.

This clonotype came up a few times. This rearrangement joins TRBV2 to TRBJ2-3; the match to TRBD2 covers 11 bases. CDR1 and CDR2 (germline): SNHLY, FYNNEI. The CDR3 extends over 15 amino acids. J lost 4 bases, V lost 5 bases, and 5 bases had no gene match. The CDR3 bases are TGTGCCAGCAGTCGACTAGCGGGGCGGCCAGATACGCAGTATTTT. Amino acid sequence: CASSRLAGRPDTQYF.

This clonotype was observed a handful of times. The CDR3 DNA follows: TGTGCCAGCAGGATAAATCGGACAGGGGGACGCTACGAGCAGTACTTC. It yields the protein CASRINRTGGRYEQYF. The chain couples TRBV6-1 to TRBJ2-7; 10 bases fit TRBD1. This CDR3 has 16 amino acids. The V gene's germline CDR1 is MNHNS and CDR2 SASEGT. Unmatched junction bases numbered 11, after V lost 6 bases and J lost 3 bases.